These 10 T cell receptor beta chains share one sample of origin, sequenced in a study of shared T cell receptors in the human thymus. Sequencing used immunoSEQ multiplex PCR; TCRdb keeps in-frame clones, though not all of them. The sample has over 650,000 clones, around 87% seen once; the top ten hold roughly 0.0094%. These same data were also listed under a study on human thymus T cells.

The sequenced material came from thymocytes. The receptors were gathered from a boy under two years old with a congenital heart defect.

The chain carries TRBV28 and TRBJ2-5; D perhaps matches TRBD1 (6 bases). CDR3 size: 15 residues. Deletions cut 3 bases from V and 1 base from J, with 12 bases between. CDR1 and CDR2 (germline): MDHEN, SYDVKM. CDR3 sequence: CASSFLGQIQETQYF. The CDR3 DNA is TGTGCCAGCAGTTTTCTCGGACAGATCCAAGAGACCCAGTACTTC. The entire variable domain, with the rest obtained from reference TRBV28 and TRBJ2-5, is as follows: DVKVTQSSRYLVKRTGEKVFLECVQDMDHENMFWYRQDPGLGLRLIYFSYDVKMKEKGDIPEGYSVSREKKERFSLILESASTNQTSMYLCASSFLGQIQETQYFGPGTRLLVL.

The CDR3 here is CASTRAMVAGVGTQETQYF. CDR3 nucleotide sequence: TGTGCCAGCACGCGTGCAATGGTAGCGGGTGTCGGAACCCAAGAGACCCAGTACTTC. The genes are TRBV5-4 and TRBJ2-5, with 7 bases matching TRBD2. Trimming at V came to 6 bases and at J to 1 base, leaving 21 bases not matched to a gene. In germline, CDR1 is SGHNT, CDR2 YYREEE (reference sequence). CDR3 size: 19 residues.

The rearrangement uses TRBV10-1 and TRBJ2-7; the match to TRBD1 covers 8 bases. The CDR3 length is 13 residues. Per germline, CDR1 WNHNN and CDR2 SYGVQD (reference sequence). After removal of 3 bases from V and 6 bases from J, the junction contained 4 bases not matched to a gene. CDR3: CASSEHRGSEQYF. CDR3 bases: TGCGCCAGCAGTGAACACAGGGGGTCCGAGCAGTACTTC.

The chain links TRBV6-1 to TRBJ2-7, with TRBD1 matching over 9 bases. V trimming: 4 bases; J trimming: 3 bases; junction bases outside the gene matches: 4. Germline V lookup: CDR1 MNHNS, CDR2 SASEGT. This CDR3 is 14 amino acids long. In nucleotides, the CDR3 is TGTGCCAGCAGTGGGGGACAGGGACACTACGAGCAGTACTTC. It is translated as CASSGGQGHYEQYF.

This CDR3 is CASSSRGQGVYGYTF. The CDR3, as DNA: TGTGCCAGCAGTTCGCGGGGACAGGGTGTCTATGGCTACACCTTC. V is TRBV28 and J is TRBJ1-2, with 9 bases lining up with TRBD1. J gave up 4 bases and V 4 bases, and 7 bases lay outside the gene matches. The CDR3 is made up of 15 amino acids. The germline gives CDR1 MDHEN, CDR2 SYDVKM.

The V and J genes are TRBV28 and TRBJ2-3; D may be TRBD2 (5 bases). This CDR3 has 16 amino acids. The ends were cut back, 4 bases at V and 0 bases at J, with 14 bases in the middle. CDR1 is MDHEN, CDR2 SYDVKM, per germline. The CDR3 protein is CASSSIAGASTDTQYF. CDR3 DNA sequence: TGTGCCAGCAGTTCCATCGCGGGTGCTAGCACAGATACGCAGTATTTT. The variable domain in full, with the rest retrieved from reference TRBV28 and TRBJ2-3, is DVKVTQSSRYLVKRTGEKVFLECVQDMDHENMFWYRQDPGLGLRLIYFSYDVKMKEKGDIPEGYSVSREKKERFSLILESASTNQTSMYLCASSSIAGASTDTQYFGPGTRLTVL.

The rearrangement joins TRBV30 to TRBJ2-7; 15 bases align to TRBD2. Unmatched junction bases numbered 13, after V lost 2 bases and J lost 2 bases. The CDR3 covers 19 residues. The V gene's germline CDR1 is GTSNPN and CDR2 SVGIG (reference sequence). CDR3 protein: CAWSSRTSGRALLAYEQYF. DNA of the CDR3: TGTGCCTGGAGTTCTCGGACTAGCGGGAGGGCCCTTCTAGCCTACGAGCAGTACTTC. Full variable domain (rest looked up from reference TRBV30 and TRBJ2-7): SQTIHQWPATLVQPVGSPLSLECTVEGTSNPNLYWYRQAAGRGLQLLFYSVGIGQISSEVPQNLSASRPQDRQFILSSKKLLLSDSGFYLCAWSSRTSGRALLAYEQYFGPGTRLTVT.

V and J are TRBV6-5 and TRBJ1-4, with 8 bases matching TRBD1. This CDR3 spans 15 amino acids. Unmatched junction bases numbered 5, after V lost 0 bases and J lost 8 bases. Germline CDR1 MNHEY, CDR2 SVGAGI. The CDR3 reads CASSYSDRAVEKLFF. The DNA of the CDR3 is TGTGCCAGCAGTTACTCGGACAGGGCGGTGGAAAAACTGTTTTTT.

This clone was found a few times. The V call is TRBV28, the J call TRBJ2-7; D possibly corresponds to TRBD1 (5 bases). CDR1 is MDHEN, CDR2 SYDVKM, per germline. CDR3 length: 13 residues. V gave up 3 bases and J gave up 1 base, with 7 bases separating them. The CDR3 nucleotides read TGTGCCAGCAGTTTTCAGGGTTCCTACGAGCAGTACTTC. It codes for CASSFQGSYEQYF.

This rearrangement joins TRBV5-4 to TRBJ2-2, with TRBD2 identical over 13 bases. The CDR3 is 18 residues long. V was clipped by 0 bases and J by 4 bases; unmatched bases: 6. CDR1 is SGHNT and CDR2 is YYREEE in the germline V gene (reference sequence). The CDR3: CASSLGTSGSVSTGELFF. CDR3 nucleotides: TGTGCCAGCAGCTTGGGGACTAGCGGGAGTGTTTCCACCGGGGAGCTGTTTTTT.